This T cell receptor beta chain was obtained from a study of blood T cells in healthy people across ages. Isolation per sample recovered at least 7 million PBMCs. Per sample, extraction of total RNA gave at least 5.5 micrograms in every case. Overall study findings and caveats: Bulk PBMC profiling left naive and antigen-experienced comparisons inconclusive. Nothing was known about donor CMV status, and this possibly confounded expanded clonotype changes.

Germline loops: CDR1 MGHDK, CDR2 SYGVNS. V shed 8 bases and J shed 0 bases, with 13 bases lying between them. The CDR3 extends over 14 amino acids. This clonotype occurred a few times. What it binds is not known. A second PCR of 7 to 11 cycles used a sample-barcoded 5' primer and a J-beta primer mix. TCRdb called the 5' RACE reads again in MiXCR, with one record for every CDR3 protein. This sample has approximately 800,000 distinct CDR3 sequences, with around half found just once. The sequence was collected from a man older than 75 in good health. The source material was blood. The rearrangement uses TRBV25-1 and TRBJ2-5, with D possibly being TRBD2 (6 bases). The CDR3 nucleotides read TGTGCCAGCGGGTTTGGGGGGTACCAAGAGACCCAGTACTTC. Translation: CASGFGGYQETQYF.